Detailed here is one T cell receptor (beta chain). The entry originates in a study of technical replicates of blood from several donors. Libraries were prepared by immunoSEQ multiplex PCR; TCRdb keeps only in-frame clonotypes and omits some of them. This table has 75,000 to 100,000 clones, approximately 96% appearing once. The specimen sequenced was T cells isolated from PBMCs. The TCR sequence derives from a human donor in good health.

The CDR3 nucleotides are TGTGCCTGGGACGGTGCTTCAGGGGTCTCCCAGTACTTC. It is translated as CAWDGASGVSQYF. The chain carries TRBV30 and TRBJ2-5, with TRBD1 as a possible D gene (6 bases). This CDR3 contains 13 residues. The V end was cut by 5 bases, the J end by 9 bases, with 19 bases between. The germline CDR1 and CDR2 sequences are GTSNPN and SVGIG (reference sequence).